These 21 T cell receptor beta chains share one sample of origin, sequenced in a study of T cell clonality in common variable immunodeficiency. Profiling relied on immunoSEQ multiplex PCR, and the TCRdb table lists in-frame clones only, not all of them. The repertoire consists of 45,000 to 60,000 clones, none detected only once. Sample: peripheral blood mononuclear cells. Receptors originate from a person aged 18 to 75 in good health.

This clone was observed at least ten times. Read sequence stops 3 residues before the CDR3 end, and the germline J gene provides the missing end. The V gene is TRBV5-1, the J gene TRBJ2-3; 9 bases agree with TRBD2. The ends lost 5 bases at V and 6 bases at J; junction bases unmatched: 13. The CDR3 contains 16 residues. Per germline, CDR1 SGHRS and CDR2 YFSETQ. CDR3 protein: CASSEGGSGGPDTQYF. Incomplete CDR3 DNA: TGCGCCAGCAGTGAAGGGGGGAGCGGGGGGCCGGATACG.

This clone was recorded many times. The CDR3 extends 3 residues past the end of the read, so its final part is completed from the germline J gene. The V call is TRBV12-3 or TRBV12-4, the J call TRBJ2-1; 8 nucleotides agree with TRBD2. V trimming: 1 base; J trimming: 5 bases; junction bases outside the gene matches: 7. CDR3 length: 16 amino acids. The CDR3 sequence is CASSLGSGGPDNEQFF. The sequenced part of the CDR3 DNA is TGTGCCAGCAGTTTAGGGTCGGGGGGGCCTGACAATGAG.

This clone was counted many times. The CDR3 is cut off 3 residues early in the read; its end comes from the germline J gene. The chain recombines TRBV5-5 with TRBJ1-4, with D unresolved. The V gene lost 4 bases and the J gene lost 0 bases, with 7 bases spanning the gap. Germline CDR1 is SGHKS and CDR2 is YYEKEE (reference sequence). The CDR3 extends over 14 amino acids. The CDR3 DNA, read in part, is TGTGCCAGCAGCCTCTTTGCAACTAATGAAAAA. As protein: CASSLFATNEK. The whole CDR3 region reads CASSLFATNEKLFF.

This clone occurred many times. The CDR3 goes on 3 residues after the read ends, and that part is filled in from the germline J gene. The chain recombines TRBV5-1 with TRBJ2-5, with 9 bases that match TRBD2. The V gene's germline CDR1 is SGHRS and CDR2 YFSETQ. This CDR3 comprises 15 residues. The junction had 7 bases not matched to a gene; V was cut back by 5 bases and J by 2 bases. Partial CDR3 DNA: TGCGCCAGCAGGTCTGGCGGGGGGGATCAAGAGACC. Amino acids: CASRSGGGDQET. The CDR3 as a whole reads CASRSGGGDQETQYF. The whole variable domain, filled in from reference TRBV5-1 and TRBJ2-5, reads KAGVTQTPRYLIKTRGQQVTLSCSPISGHRSVSWYQQTPGQGLQFLFEYFSETQRNKGNFPGRFSGRQFSNSRSEMNVSTLELGDSALYLCASRSGGGDQETQYFGPGTRLLVL.

Notes on this clone: The missing CDR3 end, 3 residues past where the read stops, is filled in from the germline J gene. The chain carries TRBV7-9 and TRBJ1-1; D may be TRBD1 (6 bases). The V end lost 5 bases, the J end lost 4 bases, and 17 bases lay between the germline ends. The CDR3 runs 15 residues. Germline values: CDR1 SEHNR, CDR2 FQNEAQ (reference sequence). The CDR3 is CASSTGQFYGTEAFF. The CDR3 bases that were read are TGTGCCAGCAGCACCGGACAGTTCTATGGCACTGAA.

There are many counts of this clone. The CDR3 extends 3 residues past the end of the read, so its final part is completed from the germline J gene. This chain uses TRBV20-1 with TRBJ1-4; 9 positions match TRBD1. Germline loops: CDR1 DFQATT, CDR2 SNEGSKA (reference sequence). The CDR3 contains 14 residues. Trimming cost V 6 bases and J 3 bases; bases outside gene matches: 5. The CDR3 DNA, read in part, is TGCAGTGCGGGGACAGGGAGGTCTAATGAAAAA. This translates into CSAGTGRSNEK. The whole CDR3 protein reads CSAGTGRSNEKLFF.

Remarks on this clone: This may be a read error: a much more frequent sequence differs by one nucleotide. The CDR3 is cut off 3 residues early in the read; its end comes from the germline J gene. This chain joins TRBV30 and TRBJ1-2; D is possibly TRBD1 (5 bases). CDR3 length: 14 residues. Germline CDR1 and CDR2: GTSNPN and SVGIG (reference sequence). The chain's CDR3 is CVWVASHGRGGYTF. CDR3 DNA, as far as it was read: TGTGTCTGGGTAGCTAGTCACGGGAGGGGAGGC.

The sample holds many counts of this clone. The read ends 3 residues shy of where the CDR3 ends; the end is completed using the germline J gene. The chain joins TRBV6-2 or TRBV6-3 to TRBJ2-3; 10 bases are shared with TRBD2. The trim removed 6 bases at V and 1 base at J, leaving 4 bases unmatched. Germline assignment: CDR1 MNHEY and CDR2 SVGEGT. The CDR3 has 15 residues. The DNA read from the CDR3 is TGTGCCAGCAGCCCTGGACTAGCGGGCACAGATACG. This gives the protein CASSPGLAGTDT. The whole CDR3 is CASSPGLAGTDTQYF.

This clone has a handful of counts. The CDR3 is cut off 3 residues early in the read; its end comes from the germline J gene. The chain has TRBV7-9 and TRBJ2-4; TRBD1 is a possible D gene (6 bases). CDR1 and CDR2 from the germline V gene are SEHNR and FQNEAQ (reference sequence). The CDR3 covers 14 residues. The CDR3 spells CASSLMADPRGQYF. The sequenced part of the CDR3 DNA is TGTGCCAGCAGCTTAATGGCAGACCCCAGGGGT.

This clone was seen more than once but under ten times. Read coverage stops 3 residues before the CDR3 terminus; the germline J gene supplies the remainder. The rearrangement links TRBV11-3 to TRBJ2-7; TRBD1 matches 12 bases. Germline V gene data show CDR1 as SGHNT and CDR2 as YENEEA. The CDR3 consists of 15 residues. V trimming: 1 base; J trimming: 5 bases; junction bases outside the gene matches: 3. The CDR3 here is CASSLAGTGGNEQYF. The sequenced part of the CDR3 DNA is TGTGCCAGCAGCTTAGCCGGGACAGGGGGCAACGAG.

Points on this clone: The read stops 3 residues short of the end of the CDR3; the missing end is completed from the germline J gene. V and J are TRBV18 and TRBJ1-2, with 9 bases matching TRBD1. Germline CDR1 KGHSH, CDR2 LQKENI. The CDR3 spans 17 residues. CDR3 DNA (partial): TGTGCCAGCTCACCGGCATTGGCCGGGACAGGGTCCTACGAC. Protein: CASSPALAGTGSYD. The whole CDR3 sequence is CASSPALAGTGSYDYTF. The whole variable domain, remainder taken from reference TRBV18 and TRBJ1-2, is NAGVMQNPRHLVRRRGQEARLRCSPMKGHSHVYWYRQLPEEGLKFMVYLQKENIIDESGMPKERFSAEFPKEGPSILRIQQVVRGDSAAYFCASSPALAGTGSYDYTFGSGTRLTVV.

Ten or more counts support this clone. The read terminates 3 residues before the CDR3 end, so the remaining end is supplied by the germline J gene. The chain has TRBV20-1 and TRBJ1-6; 10 bases are shared with TRBD1. Germline lookup yields CDR1 DFQATT and CDR2 SNEGSKA (reference sequence). This CDR3 spans 12 amino acids. The sequenced part of the CDR3 DNA is TGCAGCGCGGGACAGGGGAATTCACCC. This codes for CSAGQGNSP. The whole CDR3 reads CSAGQGNSPLHF.

In regard to this clone: The sequence runs out 3 residues before the end of the CDR3; the remainder is reconstructed from the germline J gene. The rearrangement uses TRBV10-3 and TRBJ2-5, with 13 bases fitting TRBD2. Germline CDR1 ENHRY, CDR2 SYGVKD. J lost 1 base, V lost 5 bases, and 10 bases had no gene match. The CDR3 sequence is 18 residues long. The CDR3 sequence is CAISRGTSGAGGQETQYF. The DNA read from the CDR3 is TGTGCCATCAGTCGCGGGACTAGCGGGGCGGGGGGCCAAGAGACC.

There are many counts of this clone. The read terminates 3 residues before the CDR3 end, so the remaining end is supplied by the germline J gene. This chain connects TRBV7-2 to TRBJ1-1; D is undetermined. The CDR3 runs 13 residues. V was shortened by 2 bases and J by 5 bases, with 9 bases between the two germline ends. Per the germline V gene, CDR1 is SGHTA and CDR2 is FQGNSA. The sequenced CDR3 bases are TGTGCCAGCAGCTTAACGGGTGGGACTGAA. Protein: CASSLTGGTE. The full CDR3 protein is CASSLTGGTEAFF.

This clone has a count of ten or more. The CDR3 end is not reached by the read, which stops 3 residues before it; the germline J gene fills it in. The chain joins TRBV13 to TRBJ2-1, with 8 positions matching TRBD2. Germline loops: CDR1 PRHDT, CDR2 FYEKMQ (reference sequence). The junction had 5 bases not matched to a gene; V was cut back by 6 bases and J by 4 bases. The CDR3 runs to 14 residues. The sequenced CDR3 bases are TGTGCCAGCAGGGCTACTAGCGGTTACAATGAG. Its protein is CASRATSGYNE. The complete CDR3 reads CASRATSGYNEQFF.

This clone was detected many times. The read comes to an end 3 residues before the CDR3 does, leaving the germline J gene to fill in the end. The genes are TRBV18 and TRBJ2-1, with TRBD1 identical over 12 bases. V trimming: 5 bases; J trimming: 6 bases; junction bases outside the gene matches: 8. Germline V gene lookup returns CDR1 KGHSH and CDR2 LQKENI. The CDR3 is 16 residues long. The CDR3 bases that were read are TGTGCCAGCTCATTTCCGGGACAGGGGGCTTTCAATGAG. It translates to CASSFPGQGAFNE. The CDR3 reads in full as CASSFPGQGAFNEQFF.

This clone was picked up a small number of times. The CDR3 goes on 3 residues after the read ends, and that part is filled in from the germline J gene. V usage is TRBV19 and J usage is TRBJ1-2; tentatively, D is TRBD1 (6 bases). Per the germline V gene, CDR1 is LNHDA and CDR2 is SQIVND (reference sequence). This CDR3 contains 13 residues. The CDR3 bases that were read are TGTGCCAGTAGTTTAGGGGGAGACTACGAC. Amino acid sequence: CASSLGGDYD. The entire CDR3 reads CASSLGGDYDYTF.

This clone was recorded many times. The CDR3 is cut off 3 residues early in the read; its end comes from the germline J gene. J is TRBJ2-5 and V is TRBV6-4, with TRBD1 as a possible D gene (6 bases). There are 17 residues in the CDR3. Per germline, CDR1 MRHNA and CDR2 SNTAGT. Trimming removed 2 bases from V and 2 bases from J, with 18 bases in between. The CDR3 sequence is CASSDIGVGAPQETQYF. CDR3 DNA (partial): TGTGCCAGCAGTGACATTGGGGTGGGGGCGCCGCAAGAGACC.

A remark on this clone: The read terminates 3 residues before the CDR3 end, so the remaining end is supplied by the germline J gene. The V and J genes are TRBV7-9 and TRBJ2-3; TRBD2 might be the D (5 bases). The CDR3 runs to 13 residues. Germline loops: CDR1 SEHNR, CDR2 FQNEAQ (reference sequence). Partial CDR3 DNA: TGTGCCAGCAGCTTAGAAGCGGATCAGCCG. Its protein is CASSLEADQP. The complete CDR3 protein is CASSLEADQPQYF. The full variable domain, completed using reference TRBV7-9 and TRBJ2-3, is DTGVSQNPRHKITKRGQNVTFRCDPISEHNRLYWYRQTLGQGPEFLTYFQNEAQLEKSRLLSDRFSAERPKGSFSTLEIQRTEQGDSAMYLCASSLEADQPQYFGPGTRLTVL.

This clone showed up just a few times. The CDR3 end lies 3 residues beyond the end of the read and is filled in from the germline J gene. This chain links TRBV19 with TRBJ1-1; D might be TRBD1 (5 bases). The CDR3 totals 13 residues. Trimming removed 7 bases from V and 2 bases from J, with 11 bases in between. The V gene's germline CDR1 is LNHDA and CDR2 SQIVND (reference sequence). The sequenced part of the CDR3 DNA is TGTGCCAGTACCCCGACAGAAAACACTGAA. Amino acid sequence: CASTPTENTE. The entire CDR3 reads CASTPTENTEAFF.

This clone was observed a few times. The read stops 3 residues short of the end of the CDR3; the missing end is completed from the germline J gene. The rearrangement links TRBV6-1 to TRBJ1-2, with D possibly TRBD1 on 6 matching bases. Germline CDR1 and CDR2: MNHNS and SASEGT. The CDR3 loop spans 15 amino acids. CDR3: CASSELAGGPNDYTF. The CDR3 DNA, read in part, is TGTGCCAGCAGTGAACTAGCGGGGGGGCCAAATGAC.